The next 18 T cell receptor beta chains were all read from a single sample in a study of shared clonotypes between healthy human individuals. CD8 cells classed as naive were CD45RO-negative and positively selected for CCR7, excluding terminally differentiated effector memory CD45RA+ cells. The assay was immunoSEQ multiplex PCR, and TCRdb's table has in-frame clones only and misses some. Found here are approximately 2,200,000 clones, approximately 94% of them singletons; the top ten hold 1.7%. Sequences were obtained from naive CD8+ T cells from PBMCs. These receptors were collected from a man aged 18 to 29 in good health. Some clones in this sample may be carry-over from other donors' samples.

CDR3 bases: TGTGCCAGCAGCTTACCGGGACAGGGAGGCTACGAGCAGTACTTC. This translates into CASSLPGQGGYEQYF. The chain links TRBV7-9 to TRBJ2-7; 9 bases line up with TRBD1. Per germline, CDR1 SEHNR and CDR2 FQNEAQ (reference sequence). Losses at the gene ends were 2 bases for V and 3 bases for J; bases not matched to a gene: 5. The CDR3 extends over 15 amino acids.

This chain links TRBV4-3 with TRBJ1-2; 11 bases are a match to TRBD1. The CDR3 totals 14 residues. The germline V gene has CDR1 LGHNA and CDR2 YSLEER. J gave up 6 bases and V 3 bases, and 3 bases lay outside the gene matches. The CDR3 DNA follows: TGCGCCAGCAGCCAGGGACAGGGGGTTAATGGCTACACCTTC. Its protein product is CASSQGQGVNGYTF.

CDR3 sequence: CASSLADRGSEKLFF. The CDR3 coding sequence is TGTGCCAGCAGCTTAGCCGACAGGGGAAGTGAAAAACTGTTTTTT. V gene TRBV13 combines with J gene TRBJ1-4; 8 nucleotides line up with TRBD1. The germline V gene has CDR1 PRHDT and CDR2 FYEKMQ (reference sequence). V gave up 1 base and J gave up 7 bases; unmatched junction bases: 5. CDR3 length equals 15 residues. The complete variable domain, with remaining parts taken from reference TRBV13 and TRBJ1-4, reads AAGVIQSPRHLIKEKRETATLKCYPIPRHDTVYWYQQGPGQDPQFLISFYEKMQSDKGSIPDRFSAQQFSDYHSELNMSSLELGDSALYFCASSLADRGSEKLFFGSGTQLSVL.

The chain employs TRBV6-6 and TRBJ1-2; D unclear. CDR3 length: 14 residues. Germline loops: CDR1 MNHNY, CDR2 SVGAGI (reference sequence). V shed 0 bases and J shed 6 bases, with 11 bases lying between them. The CDR3 bases are TGTGCCAGCAGTTACTCGAGTCCTGTAAATGGCTACACCTTC. Protein product: CASSYSSPVNGYTF.

The V call is TRBV5-1, the J call TRBJ1-1, with D unclear. This CDR3 comprises 14 residues. Germline lookup yields CDR1 SGHRS and CDR2 YFSETQ. V was pared by 4 bases and J by 0 bases, with 10 bases between. The CDR3 region is CASSTEGMNTEAFF. The CDR3 DNA reads as TGCGCCAGCAGCACGGAAGGTATGAACACTGAAGCTTTCTTT.

The rearrangement uses TRBV11-2 and TRBJ1-1, with D maybe TRBD1 (6 bases). The CDR3 is 16 residues long. Trimming took 2 bases from V and 1 from J, leaving 14 bases between them. The germline CDR1 and CDR2 sequences are SGHAT and FQNNGV. CDR3 protein: CASSLRFAQGNTEAFF. DNA for the CDR3: TGTGCCAGCAGCTTACGTTTCGCACAGGGGAACACTGAAGCTTTCTTT. The variable domain in full, completed from reference TRBV11-2 and TRBJ1-1, reads EAGVAQSPRYKIIEKRQSVAFWCNPISGHATLYWYQQILGQGPKLLIQFQNNGVVDDSQLPKDRFSAERLKGVDSTLKIQPAKLEDSAVYLCASSLRFAQGNTEAFFGQGTRLTVV.

This clone came up once. V is TRBV9 and J is TRBJ2-7; 15 positions match TRBD2. The CDR3 totals 18 residues. J gave up 3 bases and V 0 bases, and 7 bases lay outside the gene matches. The germline V gene has CDR1 SGDLS and CDR2 YYNGEE. CDR3 nucleotides: TGTGCCAGCAGCGTAGCCGGACTAGCGGGAGGGCCCCACTACGAGCAGTACTTC. This sequence encodes CASSVAGLAGGPHYEQYF. The variable domain in full, with the rest retrieved from reference TRBV9 and TRBJ2-7, is DSGVTQTPKHLITATGQRVTLRCSPRSGDLSVYWYQQSLDQGLQFLIQYYNGEERAKGNILERFSAQQFPDLHSELNLSSLELGDSALYFCASSVAGLAGGPHYEQYFGPGTRLTVT.

This clone has just one count. The CDR3 spells CASALLFSYNEQFF. In DNA, the CDR3 is TGTGCCAGCGCCCTACTGTTTTCCTACAATGAGCAGTTCTTC. The chain employs TRBV6-1 and TRBJ2-1; D is undetermined. CDR1 is MNHNS, CDR2 SASEGT, per germline. V lost 8 bases, J lost 1 base, and 12 bases lay in between. The CDR3 is made up of 14 amino acids.

The gene calls are TRBV28 and TRBJ2-1; TRBD2 matches 7 bases. CDR3 length equals 16 residues. CDR1 MDHEN and CDR2 SYDVKM come from the germline V gene. The CDR3 reads CGIIPSSSGAYNEQFF. For the CDR3, the DNA is TGTGGCATTATACCCTCTTCTAGCGGAGCCTACAATGAGCAGTTCTTC.

The V and J genes are TRBV23-1 and TRBJ1-4; 8 nucleotides match TRBD1. TRBV23-1 counts as an open reading frame of uncertain function. This CDR3 has 14 residues. V lost 1 base and J lost 8; bases outside the gene matches: 3. Written as DNA, the CDR3 is TGCGCCAGCAGTCAATGGGACAGGTGGGAAAAACTGTTTTTT. Its protein is CASSQWDRWEKLFF.

The chain has TRBV5-1 and TRBJ1-2; D not certain. The germline V gene has CDR1 SGHRS and CDR2 YFSETQ. The CDR3 spans 13 residues. V lost 4 bases and J lost 4, with 11 bases in between. CDR3 loop: CASSPKFSYGYTF. In DNA form, the CDR3 reads TGCGCCAGCAGCCCTAAATTCAGCTATGGCTACACCTTC.

V gene TRBV10-1 combines with J gene TRBJ2-3, with a tentative D call TRBD2 (6 bases). Germline CDR1 WNHNN, CDR2 SYGVQD (reference sequence). The CDR3 is 14 amino acids. The V gene lost 5 bases and the J gene lost 5 bases, with 14 bases spanning the gap. Here the CDR3 reads CASSPDSGVDTQYF. CDR3 nucleotides: TGCGCCAGCAGTCCGGACTCGGGGGTAGATACGCAGTATTTT.

This clone was seen once. The chain joins TRBV5-1 to TRBJ2-1; D is possibly TRBD2 (5 bases). The V and J ends lost 2 bases and 0 bases respectively, with 12 bases between them. The CDR3 is made up of 16 amino acids. Germline values: CDR1 SGHRS, CDR2 YFSETQ. The CDR3 loop reads CASSLNSGFSYNEQFF. CDR3 nucleotides: TGCGCCAGCAGCTTAAATTCGGGATTCTCCTACAATGAGCAGTTCTTC.

The chain combines TRBV2 with TRBJ1-1; D might be TRBD1 (6 bases). CDR1 SNHLY and CDR2 FYNNEI come from the germline V gene. Trimming took 6 bases from V and 0 from J, leaving 14 bases between them. The CDR3 spans 15 residues. The CDR3 DNA follows: TGTGCCAGCAGCGCGGACAGATACATGAACACTGAAGCTTTCTTT. This sequence encodes CASSADRYMNTEAFF. Complete variable domain (other parts from reference TRBV2 and TRBJ1-1): EPEVTQTPSHQVTQMGQEVILRCVPISNHLYFYWYRQILGQKVEFLVSFYNNEISEKSEIFDDQFSVERPDGSNFTLKIRSTKLEDSAMYFCASSADRYMNTEAFFGQGTRLTVV.

The V gene is TRBV7-9, the J gene TRBJ2-5, with 9 positions matching TRBD1. Germline CDR1 SEHNR, CDR2 FQNEAQ (reference sequence). The V gene end was trimmed by 5 bases and the J gene end by 3 bases; junction bases not matched to a gene: 7. This CDR3 has 15 amino acids. CDR3 sequence (DNA): TGTGCCAGCAGCCCATGGGACAGGGTAAAAGAGACCCAGTACTTC. It yields the protein CASSPWDRVKETQYF.

This CDR3 reads CASSFRGGLGDEQFF. The CDR3 nucleotides are TGTGCCAGCAGCTTCAGGGGGGGACTCGGCGATGAGCAGTTCTTC. The chain recombines TRBV7-3 with TRBJ2-1, with D possibly being TRBD1 or TRBD2 (7 bases each). Germline V CDR1 and CDR2: SGHTA, FQGTGA. The CDR3 extends over 15 amino acids. With 3 bases removed from V and 8 bases from J, the gap between germline ends came to 17 bases.

This sequence joins TRBV5-6 and TRBJ1-4; no reliable D call. Germline-derived CDR1 and CDR2 are SGHDT and YYEEEE. The length of the CDR3 is 13 residues. Trimming left V 4 bases short and J 7 bases short, with 11 bases between. The CDR3 nucleotides read TGTGCCAGCAGCCTTTGGACGGGTGAAAAACTGTTTTTT. This sequence encodes CASSLWTGEKLFF.

The CDR3, as DNA: TGTGCCAGCAGCTTAGAATATGGGGGATACGGTTCAGCTTTCTTT. Translated, it gives CASSLEYGGYGSAFF. The chain employs TRBV7-8 and TRBJ1-1; tentatively, D is TRBD1 (5 bases). V was pared by 1 base and J by 10 bases, with 19 bases between. This CDR3 has 15 amino acids. From germline, CDR1 is SGHVS and CDR2 FQNEAQ.